This T cell receptor beta chain emerged from a study of blood T cell repertoires in COVID-19. Trimming at V came to 8 bases and at J to 8 bases, leaving 7 bases not matched to a gene. CDR3 length: 13 amino acids. From germline, CDR1 is SNHLY and CDR2 FYNNEI. TCRdb's table, derived via immunoSEQ multiplex PCR, lists solely in-frame clones and lacks some. This sample has just under 85,000 clones, with around nine tenths found just once. The clonotype was recovered from a man at least 80 years old with active or convalescent COVID-19. Sequences were obtained from peripheral blood. V usage is TRBV2 and J usage is TRBJ1-4, with 8 positions matching TRBD1. CDR3 region: CASLQGAEEKLFF. The CDR3 DNA is TGTGCCAGCTTGCAGGGGGCGGAAGAAAAACTGTTTTTT.